Reported below is one TCR beta chain. This entry comes from a study of blood T cell repertoires in COVID-19. On the study more broadly: Italy, Spain and the United States were the sources of the convalescent and acute COVID-19 samples. PBMCs, B-cell-depleted T cells, or T cells provided the cDNA or gDNA that made up the material.

Original processing methods: By means of reference gene primer amplification, nucleated cell counts were estimated. Sequencing was performed with immunoSEQ multiplex PCR; in TCRdb, only in-frame clones are kept and a portion is missing. V, J and clone size reflect that table, while D and trimming were determined from the DNA. The sample has about 43,000 clones, approximately 87% seen once; the top ten hold roughly 4.2%. Enrollment of patients from Seattle took place during active infection, with longitudinal follow-up. CDR1 is SEHNR, CDR2 FQNEAQ, per germline (reference sequence). Germline trimming cut 2 bases from V and 5 bases from J; bases unmatched to any gene: 14. The CDR3 covers 18 residues.

The receptor was isolated from a middle-aged man with COVID-19, enrolled during active disease. The sample comprised peripheral blood. This sequence joins TRBV7-9 and TRBJ2-1; TRBD2 agrees at 8 bases. CDR3 amino acids: CASSLPPRLANPNNEQFF. In nucleotides, the CDR3 is TGTGCCAGCAGCTTACCACCCCGACTAGCGAACCCTAACAATGAGCAGTTCTTC.